This T cell receptor (beta chain) was sequenced for a study of OX40 agonist ivuxolimab in advanced cancers. Autoimmune disease history or systemic immunosuppression led to patient exclusion. Measured with immunoSEQ multiplex PCR; TCRdb has only the in-frame clones, and not every one. The table records approximately 60,000 clones, over 75% of them present only once. This sequence was found in an adult with an advanced solid tumor such as melanoma, head and neck, liver or kidney cancer. The sample here was CD4+ or CD8+ T cells sorted from blood, taken in a trial of the OX40 agonist ivuxolimab.

The CDR3 DNA reads TGTGCCAGCAGCCCACTCACTGACAGGGGTGGGGATACGCAGTATTTT. Translated, it gives CASSPLTDRGGDTQYF. This sequence joins TRBV5-6 and TRBJ2-3; 8 bases are shared with TRBD1. Trimming at V came to 4 bases and at J to 6 bases, leaving 13 bases not matched to a gene. CDR1 and CDR2 (germline): SGHDT, YYEEEE. CDR3 length equals 16 residues.